This T cell receptor (beta chain) was identified in a study of T cell repertoires in cytomegalovirus infection. Overall study: Shared public TCR beta signatures pointed to both CMV infection and a matching HLA type. Study outcomes and limitations: Summed frequency of public TCR beta families distinguished CMV carriers with the relevant HLA. HLA-C-restricted CMV-specific TCR beta clonotypes prevailed in the ex vivo response.

TCRdb processed the reads anew with MiXCR; each CDR3 protein has one entry. Counted here are about 100,000 distinct CDR3 sequences, around a quarter occurring once; the ten biggest clones make up around 40%. This CDR3 is built from 16 residues. The ends lost 6 bases at V and 4 bases at J; junction bases unmatched: 7. Germline CDR1 reads MDHEN; CDR2 reads SYDVKM. The sample holds a few counts of this clonotype. Its target is not known. Material for sequencing was CD8+ T cells from PBMCs. The TCR was taken from a human donor in good health (CMV status not recorded). Some clones in this sample may be carry-over from other donors' samples. This sequence joins TRBV28 and TRBJ2-2; 11 bases agree with TRBD1. The CDR3 DNA follows: TGTGCCAGCAGCACCGGGACAGGGGGGCCCACCGGGGAGCTGTTTTTT. This codes for CASSTGTGGPTGELFF.